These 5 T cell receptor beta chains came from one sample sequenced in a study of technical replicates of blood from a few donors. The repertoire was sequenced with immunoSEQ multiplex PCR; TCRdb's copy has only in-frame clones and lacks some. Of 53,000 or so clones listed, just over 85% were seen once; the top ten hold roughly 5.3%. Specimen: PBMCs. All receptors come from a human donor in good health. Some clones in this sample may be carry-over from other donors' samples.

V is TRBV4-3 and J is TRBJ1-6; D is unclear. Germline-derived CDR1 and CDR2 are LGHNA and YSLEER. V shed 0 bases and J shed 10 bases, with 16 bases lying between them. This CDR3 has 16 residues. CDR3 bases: TGCGCCAGCAGCCAAGAATCAGGAGGGAGCCGGTCACCCCTCCACTTT. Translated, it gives CASSQESGGSRSPLHF.

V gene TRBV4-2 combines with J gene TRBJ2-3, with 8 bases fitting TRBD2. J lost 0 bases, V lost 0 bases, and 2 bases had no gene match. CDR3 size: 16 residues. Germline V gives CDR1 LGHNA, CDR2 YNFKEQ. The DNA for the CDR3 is TGTGCCAGCAGCCAAGACCCGGGGGGGAGCACAGATACGCAGTATTTT. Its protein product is CASSQDPGGSTDTQYF.

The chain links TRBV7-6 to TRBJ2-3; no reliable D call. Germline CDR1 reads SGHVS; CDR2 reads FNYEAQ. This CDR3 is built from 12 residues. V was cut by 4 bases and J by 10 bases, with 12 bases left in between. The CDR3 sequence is CASSSFFSPQYF. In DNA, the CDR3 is TGTGCCAGCAGCTCCTTTTTTTCTCCGCAGTATTTT.

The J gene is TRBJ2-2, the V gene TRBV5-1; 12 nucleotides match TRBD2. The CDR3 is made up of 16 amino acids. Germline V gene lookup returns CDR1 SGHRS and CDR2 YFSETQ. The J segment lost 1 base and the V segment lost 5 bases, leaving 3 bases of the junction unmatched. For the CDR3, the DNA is TGCGCCAGCAGGACTAGCGGGGGTCTGAACACCGGGGAGCTGTTTTTT. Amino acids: CASRTSGGLNTGELFF. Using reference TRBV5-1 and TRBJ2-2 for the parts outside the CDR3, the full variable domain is KAGVTQTPRYLIKTRGQQVTLSCSPISGHRSVSWYQQTPGQGLQFLFEYFSETQRNKGNFPGRFSGRQFSNSRSEMNVSTLELGDSALYLCASRTSGGLNTGELFFGEGSRLTVL.

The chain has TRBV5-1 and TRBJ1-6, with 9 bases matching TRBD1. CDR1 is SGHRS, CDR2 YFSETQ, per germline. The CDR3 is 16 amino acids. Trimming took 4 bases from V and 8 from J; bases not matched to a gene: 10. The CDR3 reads CASSPQGADVYSPLHF. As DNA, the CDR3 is TGCGCCAGCAGCCCACAGGGGGCAGATGTATATTCACCCCTCCACTTT.